These 24 T cell receptor beta chains came from one sample sequenced in a study of T cell responses to AZD1222 COVID-19 vaccine. Generated by immunoSEQ multiplex PCR, the TCRdb table keeps only in-frame clones and is missing some. The repertoire includes roughly 170,000 clones, 75% to 95% of them detected once, and approximately 3% sits in the top ten. Sample: peripheral blood, taken on day 0 of AZD1222 vaccination. These receptors came from an adult in good health.

The J gene is TRBJ2-7, the V gene TRBV3-1 (or the pseudogene TRBV3-2); the D gene is possibly TRBD2 (6 bases). V lost 3 bases and J lost 0, with 18 bases in between. The length of the CDR3 is 17 residues. Germline loops: CDR1 LGHDT, CDR2 YNNKEL (reference sequence). CDR3 amino acids: CASSHTRSAGTSYEQYF. In nucleotides, the CDR3 is TGTGCCAGCAGCCACACTCGTTCGGCGGGGACCTCCTACGAGCAGTACTTC.

V and J are TRBV5-4 and TRBJ1-2, with D uncertain. The CDR3 extends over 12 amino acids. In germline, CDR1 is SGHNT, CDR2 YYREEE (reference sequence). The ends were cut back, 5 bases at V and 2 bases at J, with 7 bases in the middle. The CDR3 loop reads CASRPDNYGYTF. CDR3 in DNA: TGTGCCAGCAGGCCAGACAACTATGGCTACACCTTC.

In its sample, this clone was seen a few times. J is TRBJ1-4 and V is TRBV20-1; the D is unclear. This CDR3 spans 10 amino acids. From germline, CDR1 is DFQATT and CDR2 SNEGSKA (reference sequence). V shed 3 bases and J shed 8 bases, with 4 bases lying between them. CDR3 nucleotides: TGCAGTGCTAGGTCAGAAAAACTGTTTTTT. The encoded protein is CSARSEKLFF.

J is TRBJ2-1 and V is TRBV19; D is uncertain. This CDR3 is 14 amino acids long. V gave up 3 bases and J gave up 5 bases, with 11 bases separating them. The V gene's germline CDR1 is LNHDA and CDR2 SQIVND (reference sequence). The DNA for the CDR3 is TGTGCCAGTAGTATTTTCAGCAGAGACAATGAGCAGTTCTTC. Translation gives CASSIFSRDNEQFF.

V gene TRBV19 combines with J gene TRBJ1-5; D gene ambiguous. V lost 1 base and J lost 3, with 10 bases in between. There are 15 residues in the CDR3. CDR1 and CDR2 (germline): LNHDA, SQIVND (reference sequence). CDR3 in DNA: TGTGCCAGTAGTATAGGTTGGGCAGTCAATCAGCCCCAGCATTTT. This translates into CASSIGWAVNQPQHF.

This clone is a singleton in its sample. This chain links TRBV18 with TRBJ2-7; D is ambiguous. Trimming stripped 3 bases from V and 2 bases from J, with 17 bases between. Germline loops: CDR1 KGHSH, CDR2 LQKENI. The CDR3 length is 16 residues. CDR3 DNA: TGTGCCAGCTCACCTCCCCCCCCGGTGCCTCCCTACGAGCAGTACTTC. Encoded protein: CASSPPPPVPPYEQYF. The full variable domain, with the rest looked up from reference TRBV18 and TRBJ2-7, is NAGVMQNPRHLVRRRGQEARLRCSPMKGHSHVYWYRQLPEEGLKFMVYLQKENIIDESGMPKERFSAEFPKEGPSILRIQQVVRGDSAAYFCASSPPPPVPPYEQYFGPGTRLTVT.

The chain joins TRBV7-8 to TRBJ1-2, with TRBD1 matching over 8 bases. CDR3 length: 16 amino acids. Per germline, CDR1 SGHVS and CDR2 FQNEAQ. With 7 bases clipped from V and 8 bases from J, the junction kept 18 bases outside the gene matches. The CDR3: CASILGSGGAPGGYTF. In DNA form, the CDR3 reads TGTGCCAGCATTCTAGGGTCAGGGGGCGCCCCAGGAGGCTACACCTTC.

J is TRBJ2-1 and V is TRBV3-1 (or the pseudogene TRBV3-2); D not certain. The V end lost 0 bases, the J end lost 10 bases, and 7 bases lay between the germline ends. CDR3 length equals 12 residues. Germline V lookup: CDR1 LGHDT, CDR2 YNNKEL (reference sequence). The CDR3 region is CASSQDKREQFF. CDR3 sequence (DNA): TGTGCCAGCAGCCAAGATAAGCGCGAGCAGTTCTTC.

V gene TRBV7-8 combines with J gene TRBJ2-7, with unresolved D. V lost 1 base to trimming and J lost 6 bases, with 10 bases between them. This CDR3 has 13 residues. CDR1 is SGHVS and CDR2 is FQNEAQ in the germline V gene. The CDR3 coding sequence is TGTGCCAGCAGCTTAGGCGGCCCTGTCGAGCAGTACTTC. It codes for CASSLGGPVEQYF.

The V and J genes are TRBV4-1 and TRBJ2-2, with 8 bases lining up with TRBD2. The CDR3 spans 16 residues. Germline CDR1 MGHRA, CDR2 YSYEKL. The J segment lost 4 bases and the V segment lost 1 base, leaving 5 bases of the junction unmatched. Written as DNA, the CDR3 is TGCGCCAGCAGCCAAGTAGGACTAGCTCTCACCGGGGAGCTGTTTTTT. The encoded protein is CASSQVGLALTGELFF.

V and J are TRBV2 and TRBJ1-3; maybe TRBD1 (5 bases). Trimming shortened V by 6 bases and J by 9 bases, and 21 bases separated the two germline ends. The CDR3 is 15 residues long. In germline, CDR1 is SNHLY, CDR2 FYNNEI. This CDR3 reads CASSRTGPPGGTIYF. In DNA form, the CDR3 reads TGTGCCAGCAGCCGCACAGGTCCGCCGGGTGGCACCATATATTTT.

This chain links TRBV12-5 with TRBJ2-1; tentatively, D is TRBD2 (7 bases). CDR1 and CDR2 from the germline V gene are LGHNT and FRNRAP. Trimming removed 1 base at V and 8 bases at J, with 21 bases between. This CDR3 region has 17 residues. The CDR3 here is CASGLGLSSGGLDEQFF. The CDR3 DNA reads as TGTGCTAGTGGTTTGGGTCTTTCCTCGGGGGGCCTCGATGAGCAGTTCTTC.

V usage is TRBV7-3 and J usage is TRBJ2-2, with D hard to call. CDR1 is SGHTA, CDR2 FQGTGA, per germline. The V end was cut by 4 bases, the J end by 2 bases, with 11 bases between. This CDR3 has 15 residues. CDR3 protein: CASSSVPQNTGELFF. In DNA form, the CDR3 reads TGTGCCAGCAGCTCCGTCCCGCAAAACACCGGGGAGCTGTTTTTT.

The chain couples TRBV2 to TRBJ1-4; 10 bases agree with TRBD1. Germline CDR1 SNHLY, CDR2 FYNNEI. This CDR3 is 14 amino acids long. Trimming removed 6 bases from V and 6 bases from J; junction bases left unmatched: 4. This CDR3 is CASSPDRGYEKLFF. In nucleotides, the CDR3 is TGTGCCAGCAGCCCGGACAGGGGGTATGAAAAACTGTTTTTT.

The chain has TRBV2 and TRBJ1-1, with TRBD1 as a possible D gene (5 bases). Germline CDR1 is SNHLY and CDR2 is FYNNEI. This CDR3 has 17 amino acids. The germline V and J ends were trimmed by 0 bases and 3 bases, with 17 bases remaining between them. The CDR3, as DNA: TGTGCCAGCAGTGAAGCCCGGGGCCCTCAAACAGACACTGAAGCTTTCTTT. This gives the protein CASSEARGPQTDTEAFF.

V is TRBV6-4 and J is TRBJ2-1, with D possibly being TRBD2 (6 bases). The ends were cut back, 4 bases at V and 2 bases at J, with 12 bases in the middle. The CDR3 runs to 15 residues. Germline CDR1 and CDR2: MRHNA and SNTAGT. CDR3 DNA: TGTGCCAGCAGTGTCACGGGGGAGGCCTACAATGAGCAGTTCTTC. Translated: CASSVTGEAYNEQFF.

This clone was seen once. The rearrangement joins TRBV9 to TRBJ1-5; no definite D call. Between the trimmed V and J ends, which lost 1 base and 0 bases, there was a span of 5 bases. This CDR3 comprises 14 residues. Germline V gives CDR1 SGDLS, CDR2 YYNGEE. CDR3 DNA sequence: TGTGCCAGCAGCGTAATGGGTAGCAATCAGCCCCAGCATTTT. Its protein is CASSVMGSNQPQHF.

The rearrangement links TRBV5-1 to TRBJ2-5, with 9 positions matching TRBD2. CDR3 length: 16 amino acids. V was clipped by 0 bases and J by 5 bases; unmatched bases: 8. Germline CDR1 is SGHRS and CDR2 is YFSETQ. The DNA of the CDR3 is TGCGCCAGCAGCTTGGTTGGTAGCGGGGGATATGAGACCCAGTACTTC. Translating it yields CASSLVGSGGYETQYF.

This sequence joins TRBV6-5 and TRBJ2-7; no reliable D call. The germline CDR1 and CDR2 sequences are MNHEY and SVGAGI. Trimming left V 5 bases short and J 3 bases short, with 8 bases between. The CDR3 runs 12 residues. The CDR3, as DNA: TGTGCCAGCAGTCGCCTTAACTACGAGCAGTACTTC. Its translation: CASSRLNYEQYF.

This chain joins TRBV7-9 and TRBJ2-1; 9 nucleotides align to TRBD1. With 5 bases clipped from V and 3 bases from J, the junction kept 5 bases outside the gene matches. The CDR3 runs 15 residues. CDR1 is SEHNR and CDR2 is FQNEAQ in the germline V gene (reference sequence). The CDR3 DNA follows: TGTGCCAGCAGCCTTGGACAGGGGCTCTACAATGAGCAGTTCTTC. Translation: CASSLGQGLYNEQFF.

The chain couples TRBV6-5 to TRBJ2-6, with D perhaps matching TRBD1 or TRBD2 (5 bases each). This CDR3 spans 15 amino acids. Germline CDR1 reads MNHEY; CDR2 reads SVGAGI. Trimming shortened V by 2 bases and J by 4 bases, and 9 bases separated the two germline ends. Here the CDR3 DNA reads TGTGCCAGCAGTTACGGGGGTCCCGGGGCCAACGTCCTGACTTTC. It codes for CASSYGGPGANVLTF.

V gene TRBV2 combines with J gene TRBJ2-6; 8 bases fit TRBD1. Per the germline V gene, CDR1 is SNHLY and CDR2 is FYNNEI. Trimming cost V 6 bases and J 0 bases; bases outside gene matches: 7. CDR3 length: 17 amino acids. The CDR3 is CASSRDRLDSGANVLTF. The CDR3 region has the DNA TGTGCCAGCAGCCGGGACAGGTTAGACTCTGGGGCCAACGTCCTGACTTTC.

A single count supports this clone. J is TRBJ2-5 and V is TRBV29-1; the match to TRBD1 covers 8 bases. Germline trimming cut 6 bases from V and 1 base from J; bases unmatched to any gene: 4. Germline V gene sequence: CDR1 SQVTM, CDR2 ANQGSEA. The CDR3 is made up of 13 amino acids. CDR3 nucleotides: TGCAGCGTAGCTGGACAGGGCCAAGAGACCCAGTACTTC. The encoded protein is CSVAGQGQETQYF. The whole variable domain, remainder taken from reference TRBV29-1 and TRBJ2-5, is SAVISQKPSRDICQRGTSLTIQCQVDSQVTMMFWYRQQPGQSLTLIATANQGSEATYESGFVIDKFPISRPNLTFSTLTVSNMSPEDSSIYLCSVAGQGQETQYFGPGTRLLVL.

The J gene is TRBJ1-4, the V gene TRBV27; D unresolved. The V gene's germline CDR1 is MNHEY and CDR2 SMNVEV (reference sequence). The ends were cut back, 7 bases at V and 0 bases at J, with 12 bases in the middle. The length of the CDR3 is 15 residues. CDR3 loop: CASTLTGATNEKLFF. CDR3 DNA sequence: TGTGCCAGCACCCTTACCGGTGCAACTAATGAAAAACTGTTTTTT. The variable domain in full, completed from reference TRBV27 and TRBJ1-4, reads EAQVTQNPRYLITVTGKKLTVTCSQNMNHEYMSWYRQDPGLGLRQIYYSMNVEVTDKGDVPEGYKVSRKEKRNFPLILESPSPNQTSLYFCASTLTGATNEKLFFGSGTQLSVL.